This T cell receptor beta chain stems from a study of blood T cell repertoires in COVID-19. There are 12 residues in the CDR3. Trimming removed 6 bases at V and 3 bases at J, with 7 bases between. Germline values: CDR1 KGHDR, CDR2 SFDVKD. The method was immunoSEQ multiplex PCR; TCRdb's version includes in-frame clones alone and lacks a portion of them. The sample has about 250,000 clones; around 84% are singletons. The chain is built from TRBV24-1 and TRBJ1-2; D call uncertain. The material sequenced was PBMCs or T cells enriched from blood (not recorded which). The clonotype originates from a man aged 35 to 55 who had been exposed to COVID-19. The CDR3 DNA follows: TGTGCCACCAGTAGTGGAGACTATGGCTACACCTTC. This codes for CATSSGDYGYTF.